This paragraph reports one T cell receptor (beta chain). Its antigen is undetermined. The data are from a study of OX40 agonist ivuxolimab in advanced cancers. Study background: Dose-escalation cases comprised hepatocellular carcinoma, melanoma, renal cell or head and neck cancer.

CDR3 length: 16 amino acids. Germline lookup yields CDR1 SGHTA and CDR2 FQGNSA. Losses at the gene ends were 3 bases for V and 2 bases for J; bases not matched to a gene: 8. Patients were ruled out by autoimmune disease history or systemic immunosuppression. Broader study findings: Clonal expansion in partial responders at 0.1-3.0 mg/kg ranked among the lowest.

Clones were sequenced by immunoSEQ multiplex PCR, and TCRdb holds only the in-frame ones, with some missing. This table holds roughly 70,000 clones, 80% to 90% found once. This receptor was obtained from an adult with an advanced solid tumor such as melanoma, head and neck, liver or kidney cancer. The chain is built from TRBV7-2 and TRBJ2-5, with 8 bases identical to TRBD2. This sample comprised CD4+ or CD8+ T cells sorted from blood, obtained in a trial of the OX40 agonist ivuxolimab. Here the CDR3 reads CASSLGRAGGQETQYF. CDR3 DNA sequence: TGTGCCAGCAGCTTGGGGCGCGCGGGGGGACAAGAGACCCAGTACTTC. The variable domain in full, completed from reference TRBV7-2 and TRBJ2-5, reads GAGVSQSPSNKVTEKGKDVELRCDPISGHTALYWYRQSLGQGLEFLIYFQGNSAPDKSGLPSDRFSAERTGGSVSTLTIQRTQQEDSAVYLCASSLGRAGGQETQYFGPGTRLLVL.